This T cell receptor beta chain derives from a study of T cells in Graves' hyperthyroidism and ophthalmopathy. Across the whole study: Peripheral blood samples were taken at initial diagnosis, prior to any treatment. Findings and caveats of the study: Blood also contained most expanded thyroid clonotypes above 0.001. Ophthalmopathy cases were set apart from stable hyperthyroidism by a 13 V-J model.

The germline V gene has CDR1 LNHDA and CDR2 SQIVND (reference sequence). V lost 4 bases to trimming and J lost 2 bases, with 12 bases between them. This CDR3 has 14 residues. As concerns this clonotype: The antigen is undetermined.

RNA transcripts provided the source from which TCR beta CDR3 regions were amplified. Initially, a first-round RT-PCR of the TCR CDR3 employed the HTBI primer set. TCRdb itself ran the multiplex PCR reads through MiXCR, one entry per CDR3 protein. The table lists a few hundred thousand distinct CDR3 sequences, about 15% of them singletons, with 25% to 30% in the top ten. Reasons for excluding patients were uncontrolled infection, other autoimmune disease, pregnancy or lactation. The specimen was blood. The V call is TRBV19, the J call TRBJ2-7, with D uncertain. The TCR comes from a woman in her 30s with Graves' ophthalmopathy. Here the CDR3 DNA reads TGTGCCAGTAGTAGTGCCCCTTGGCCCTACGAGCAGTACTTC. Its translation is CASSSAPWPYEQYF.